Listed here are 3 T cell receptor beta chains from one sample, sequenced in a study of blood T cell repertoires in COVID-19. Profiled with immunoSEQ multiplex PCR; TCRdb holds only in-frame clones, not every one. This sample has about 400,000 clones, with approximately 86% found just once. The specimen was peripheral blood. Every receptor here comes from a human donor in a cohort sampled during active COVID-19.

The rearrangement uses TRBV6-1 and TRBJ2-7; 7 nucleotides line up with TRBD1. The CDR3 totals 13 residues. Per the germline V gene, CDR1 is MNHNS and CDR2 is SASEGT. V shed 5 bases and J 6 bases; nucleotides not matched to a gene: 7. The CDR3 sequence: CASSLRQGSEQYF. The CDR3 DNA reads as TGTGCCAGCAGTCTCCGACAGGGAAGCGAGCAGTACTTC.

The chain uses TRBV5-4 and TRBJ2-7; weak D call: TRBD2 (5 bases). The CDR3 has 14 residues. Germline V gene data show CDR1 as SGHNT and CDR2 as YYREEE (reference sequence). Trimming cost V 4 bases and J 2 bases, with 13 bases left between them. CDR3 nucleotides: TGTGCCAGCAGCCCGAGCCGGGGAGCCTACGAGCAGTACTTC. It specifies CASSPSRGAYEQYF. Drawing the rest from reference TRBV5-4 and TRBJ2-7, the complete variable domain is ETGVTQSPTHLIKTRGQQVTLRCSSQSGHNTVSWYQQALGQGPQFIFQYYREEENGRGNFPPRFSGLQFPNYSSELNVNALELDDSALYLCASSPSRGAYEQYFGPGTRLTVT.

The chain carries TRBV2 and TRBJ2-1; tentatively, D is TRBD2 (5 bases). The germline V gene has CDR1 SNHLY and CDR2 FYNNEI. The CDR3 has 16 amino acids. The V and J ends lost 0 bases and 5 bases respectively, with 14 bases between them. CDR3 nucleotides: TGTGCCAGCAGTGAAGCGAATCGTGGAGCGGACAATGAGCAGTTCTTC. Translation: CASSEANRGADNEQFF. Together with reference TRBV2 and TRBJ2-1, the CDR3 gives the full variable domain: EPEVTQTPSHQVTQMGQEVILRCVPISNHLYFYWYRQILGQKVEFLVSFYNNEISEKSEIFDDQFSVERPDGSNFTLKIRSTKLEDSAMYFCASSEANRGADNEQFFGPGTRLTVL.